What follows are 15 T cell receptor beta chains derived from one specimen sequenced in a study of shared clonotypes between healthy human individuals. Here immunoSEQ multiplex PCR was the method, and the copy in TCRdb shows in-frame clones only, minus some. The sample holds 400,000 to 550,000 clones, 79% seen once. The sample taken for sequencing was PBMCs. The origin of the receptors is a woman between 35 and 50 years old in good health. Some clones in this sample may be carry-over from other donors' samples.

The chain has TRBV18 and TRBJ2-7, with D possibly called TRBD1 or TRBD2 (5 bases each). The CDR3 contains 14 residues. The V end lost 6 bases, the J end lost 5 bases, and 17 bases lay between the germline ends. From germline, CDR1 is KGHSH and CDR2 LQKENI. The CDR3 loop is CASSRGARGNEQYF. In DNA form, the CDR3 reads TGTGCCAGCTCTAGGGGCGCGAGGGGAAACGAGCAGTACTTC.

The V call is TRBV5-1, the J call TRBJ1-1; maybe TRBD1 (6 bases). V dropped 1 base and J dropped 5 bases, with 12 bases sitting between them. Germline V lookup: CDR1 SGHRS, CDR2 YFSETQ. This CDR3 contains 14 residues. The CDR3 region has the DNA TGCGCCAGCAGCTTGATGGGGGCTGATACTGAAGCTTTCTTT. Encoded protein: CASSLMGADTEAFF.

This chain joins TRBV10-3 and TRBJ1-1, with D perhaps TRBD1 (5 bases). V was clipped by 4 bases and J by 3 bases, with 9 bases between them. The CDR3 is made up of 13 amino acids. The V gene's germline CDR1 is ENHRY and CDR2 SYGVKD. CDR3 bases: TGTGCCATCAGTGTAGGGGCTGACACTGAAGCTTTCTTT. Translation: CAISVGADTEAFF.

The chain joins TRBV18 to TRBJ1-1; D possibly corresponds to TRBD1 (6 bases). Trimming left V 4 bases short and J 2 bases short, with 8 bases between. The CDR3 is 13 residues long. Germline lookup yields CDR1 KGHSH and CDR2 LQKENI. The CDR3, as DNA: TGTGCCAGCTCACTACAGGGAAACACTGAAGCTTTCTTT. It codes for CASSLQGNTEAFF.

This chain's CDR3 is CASSILGTGLGNQPQHF. The CDR3 DNA sequence: TGTGCCAGTAGTATCTTAGGGACAGGGTTGGGCAATCAGCCCCAGCATTTT. The V call is TRBV19, the J call TRBJ1-5; TRBD1 agrees at 9 bases. Germline assignment: CDR1 LNHDA and CDR2 SQIVND (reference sequence). The CDR3 consists of 17 residues. Losses at the gene ends were 3 bases for V and 2 bases for J; bases not matched to a gene: 8.

The chain joins TRBV11-2 to TRBJ2-7; D unclear. V dropped 1 base and J dropped 3 bases, with 13 bases sitting between them. CDR3 length: 15 residues. Germline CDR1 SGHAT, CDR2 FQNNGV. The CDR3 nucleotides are TGTGCCAGCAGCTTAGTCTGGTCGGGCGGCTACGAGCAGTACTTC. Amino acid sequence: CASSLVWSGGYEQYF.

This clone occurred a few times. The V call is TRBV5-1, the J call TRBJ2-3, with 13 positions matching TRBD2. Germline V CDR1 and CDR2: SGHRS, YFSETQ. The CDR3 has 16 amino acids. Losses at the gene ends were 4 bases for V and 3 bases for J; bases not matched to a gene: 5. CDR3 loop: CASSPPGLAGTDTQYF. DNA for the CDR3: TGCGCCAGCAGCCCACCGGGACTAGCGGGGACAGATACGCAGTATTTT.

Points on this clone: The sample has other DNA sequences that encode this CDR3 too. CDR3 in amino acids: CASSPGGSSYEQYF. DNA for the CDR3: TGTGCCAGCAGCCCGGGCGGGAGCTCCTACGAGCAGTACTTC. The genes are TRBV28 and TRBJ2-7; TRBD2 aligns across 7 bases. The germline CDR1 and CDR2 sequences are MDHEN and SYDVKM. V shed 6 bases, J shed 0 bases, and the junction held 5 bases outside the gene matches. This CDR3 spans 14 amino acids. Drawing the rest from reference TRBV28 and TRBJ2-7, the complete variable domain is DVKVTQSSRYLVKRTGEKVFLECVQDMDHENMFWYRQDPGLGLRLIYFSYDVKMKEKGDIPEGYSVSREKKERFSLILESASTNQTSMYLCASSPGGSSYEQYFGPGTRLTVT.

Comments on this clone: At the DNA level, this CDR3 is encoded by other sequences in the same sample as well. V and J are TRBV9 and TRBJ2-1, with 8 bases matching TRBD1. The junction had 2 bases not matched to a gene; V was cut back by 0 bases and J by 3 bases. The length of the CDR3 is 15 residues. Germline CDR1 reads SGDLS; CDR2 reads YYNGEE. The CDR3 DNA is TGTGCCAGCAGCGTAGGACAGGGGCGCTACAATGAGCAGTTCTTC. It translates to CASSVGQGRYNEQFF. Supplemented by reference TRBV9 and TRBJ2-1, the full variable domain reads DSGVTQTPKHLITATGQRVTLRCSPRSGDLSVYWYQQSLDQGLQFLIQYYNGEERAKGNILERFSAQQFPDLHSELNLSSLELGDSALYFCASSVGQGRYNEQFFGPGTRLTVL.

The chain joins TRBV28 to TRBJ2-1, with D possibly TRBD2 on 5 matching bases. Trimming took 6 bases from V and 6 from J, leaving 21 bases between them. The CDR3 has 16 amino acids. The germline V gene has CDR1 MDHEN and CDR2 SYDVKM. Here the CDR3 DNA reads TGTGCCAGCAGCCCCAACGGCCGGACTCGGGGCAATGAGCAGTTCTTC. It yields the protein CASSPNGRTRGNEQFF.

On this clone itself: A read error is likely, as this CDR3 ends without the conserved phenylalanine or tryptophan. No DNA is shown, since the ends of the CDR3 on it are uncertain; the CDR3 is the one TCRdb lists. V is TRBV7-9 and J is TRBJ2-7. The CDR3 length is 10 residues, termini included. Germline loops: CDR1 SEHNR, CDR2 FQNEAQ (reference sequence). CDR3 in amino acids: CASSLALTPT.

The V call is TRBV4-1, the J call TRBJ2-1; D unresolved. Germline V gene lookup returns CDR1 MGHRA and CDR2 YSYEKL. This CDR3 has 15 residues. The V gene lost 0 bases and the J gene lost 2 bases, with 8 bases spanning the gap. The CDR3 DNA is TGCGCCAGCAGCCAAGACGGTCGGCCCTACAATGAGCAGTTCTTC. Translating it yields CASSQDGRPYNEQFF.

The rearrangement joins TRBV18 to TRBJ2-1; either TRBD1 or TRBD2 may supply D (5 bases each). The CDR3 spans 17 residues. The V gene's germline CDR1 is KGHSH and CDR2 LQKENI. Trimming left V 2 bases short and J 4 bases short, with 18 bases between. Here the CDR3 reads CASSPTRGGPWYNEQFF. Here the CDR3 DNA reads TGTGCCAGCTCACCAACTCGGGGCGGACCCTGGTACAATGAGCAGTTCTTC.

The genes are TRBV7-9 and TRBJ2-1, with a weak D call TRBD2 (6 bases). CDR3 length equals 14 residues. V was pared by 8 bases and J by 9 bases, with 20 bases between. CDR1 is SEHNR and CDR2 is FQNEAQ in the germline V gene (reference sequence). In nucleotides, the CDR3 is TGTGCCAGCGCCCACTGGCGGGAAGGCGGTGAGCAGTTCTTC. Encoded protein: CASAHWREGGEQFF.

The gene calls are TRBV29-1 and TRBJ1-2, with D possibly being TRBD1 (5 bases). Looked up from germline, CDR1 is SQVTM and CDR2 is ANQGSEA. The CDR3 is 13 amino acids. The V gene lost 3 bases and the J gene lost 4 bases, with 12 bases spanning the gap. The CDR3 sequence is CSVESGQGYGYTF. For the CDR3, the DNA is TGCAGCGTTGAGAGTGGGCAGGGCTATGGCTACACCTTC.